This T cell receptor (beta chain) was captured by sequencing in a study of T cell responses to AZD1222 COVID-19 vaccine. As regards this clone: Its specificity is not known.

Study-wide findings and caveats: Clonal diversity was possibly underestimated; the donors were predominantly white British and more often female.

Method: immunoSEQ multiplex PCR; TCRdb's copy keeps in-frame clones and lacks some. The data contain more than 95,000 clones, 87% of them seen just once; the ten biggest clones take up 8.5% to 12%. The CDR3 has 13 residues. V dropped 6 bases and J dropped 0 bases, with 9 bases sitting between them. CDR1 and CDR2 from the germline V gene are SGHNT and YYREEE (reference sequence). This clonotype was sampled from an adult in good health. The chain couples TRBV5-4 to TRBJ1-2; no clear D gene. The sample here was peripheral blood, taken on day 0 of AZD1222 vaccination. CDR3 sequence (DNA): TGTGCCAGCACCGTAAGAGCTAACTATGGCTACACCTTC. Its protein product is CASTVRANYGYTF.